The 11 T cell receptor beta chains given below trace back to one sample, sequenced in a study of cytotoxic CD8 clonotypes in ibrutinib-treated CLL. TCRdb keeps only in-frame clones here, not all; method: immunoSEQ multiplex PCR. The sample consists of more than 85,000 clones, roughly 80% of them appearing once. The input for sequencing was PBMCs, taken after 24 months of ibrutinib treatment. The receptor source for this set is a human donor with chronic lymphocytic leukemia.

The chain combines TRBV5-1 with TRBJ2-3; D not resolved. The CDR3 runs to 13 residues. V was trimmed by 4 bases and J by 2 bases, leaving 8 bases between them. Germline V lookup: CDR1 SGHRS, CDR2 YFSETQ. The DNA for the CDR3 is TGCGCCAGCAGCCCGATTAACACAGATACGCAGTATTTT. It specifies CASSPINTDTQYF.

J is TRBJ2-1 and V is TRBV11-2, with 10 bases aligning to TRBD2. Germline CDR1 is SGHAT and CDR2 is FQNNGV. The CDR3 spans 15 residues. Trimming at V came to 4 bases and at J to 8 bases, leaving 8 bases not matched to a gene. CDR3 in DNA: TGTGCCAGCAGCTATACTAGCGGGATAACGGATGAGCAGTTCTTC. Translation: CASSYTSGITDEQFF.

This clone has just one count. The chain links TRBV2 to TRBJ2-2; D remains unclear. CDR1 SNHLY and CDR2 FYNNEI come from the germline V gene. The CDR3 is 14 amino acids. Trimming left V 4 bases short and J 3 bases short, with 9 bases between. The CDR3: CASSVASYTGELFF. CDR3 nucleotides: TGTGCCAGCAGTGTGGCCAGCTACACCGGGGAGCTGTTTTTT.

The genes are TRBV7-2 and TRBJ2-2; tentatively, D is TRBD2 (6 bases). The length of the CDR3 is 18 residues. The germline gives CDR1 SGHTA, CDR2 FQGNSA. The V end was cut by 5 bases, the J end by 2 bases, with 21 bases between. In nucleotides, the CDR3 is TGTGCCAGCAGCCTAAAGGGAGGTGGCTTTGGAAACACCGGGGAGCTGTTTTTT. This gives the protein CASSLKGGGFGNTGELFF.

The gene calls are TRBV7-8 and TRBJ2-5, with D hard to call. The CDR3 sequence is 12 residues long. V was clipped by 6 bases and J by 2 bases, with 7 bases between them. Germline assignment: CDR1 SGHVS and CDR2 FQNEAQ. CDR3 sequence: CASSQTQETQYF. In DNA, the CDR3 is TGTGCCAGCAGTCAGACACAAGAGACCCAGTACTTC.

This rearrangement joins TRBV28 to TRBJ2-5; TRBD1 is a possible D gene (5 bases). The germline V gene has CDR1 MDHEN and CDR2 SYDVKM. The germline V and J ends were trimmed by 8 bases and 6 bases, with 10 bases remaining between them. The CDR3 consists of 11 residues. The CDR3 region is CASRQRKTQYF. For the CDR3, the DNA is TGTGCCAGCCGACAGAGGAAGACCCAGTACTTC.

This sequence joins TRBV11-2 and TRBJ2-7; tentatively, D is TRBD1 or TRBD2 (6 bases each). V lost 5 bases and J 0 bases, leaving 14 bases between the germline ends. The V gene's germline CDR1 is SGHAT and CDR2 FQNNGV. The CDR3 consists of 15 residues. For the CDR3, the DNA is TGTGCCAGCAGCAACAGCAAGGGGGGCTCCTACGAGCAGTACTTC. Amino acids: CASSNSKGGSYEQYF. The full variable domain, rest sourced from reference TRBV11-2 and TRBJ2-7, is EAGVAQSPRYKIIEKRQSVAFWCNPISGHATLYWYQQILGQGPKLLIQFQNNGVVDDSQLPKDRFSAERLKGVDSTLKIQPAKLEDSAVYLCASSNSKGGSYEQYFGPGTRLTVT.

The genes are TRBV19 and TRBJ2-7, with D maybe TRBD2 (5 bases). CDR1 and CDR2 from the germline V gene are LNHDA and SQIVND (reference sequence). This CDR3 contains 14 residues. The V end lost 5 bases, the J end lost 5 bases, and 16 bases lay between the germline ends. CDR3 sequence reads: CASSLMGVAHEQYF. The CDR3 nucleotides read TGTGCCAGTAGTCTAATGGGAGTCGCCCACGAGCAGTACTTC.

The chain's CDR3 is CASSYTGVEAFF. The CDR3 bases are TGTGCCAGCAGTTATACAGGGGTTGAAGCTTTCTTT. The chain employs TRBV7-2 and TRBJ1-1, with TRBD1 matching 7 bases. CDR1 SGHTA and CDR2 FQGNSA come from the germline V gene. J lost 7 bases, V lost 6 bases, and 5 bases had no gene match. CDR3 length: 12 amino acids. Supplemented by reference TRBV7-2 and TRBJ1-1, the full variable domain reads GAGVSQSPSNKVTEKGKDVELRCDPISGHTALYWYRQSLGQGLEFLIYFQGNSAPDKSGLPSDRFSAERTGGSVSTLTIQRTQQEDSAVYLCASSYTGVEAFFGQGTRLTVV.

Only one count was recorded for this clone. The genes are TRBV28 and TRBJ2-7; TRBD1 agrees at 8 bases. This CDR3 contains 12 residues. V gave up 5 bases and J gave up 6 bases; unmatched junction bases: 3. Germline CDR1 and CDR2: MDHEN and SYDVKM. CDR3 in amino acids: CASSITGGEQYF. CDR3 nucleotide sequence: TGTGCCAGCAGTATAACAGGGGGCGAGCAGTACTTC.

The chain carries TRBV5-1 and TRBJ2-5, with TRBD2 matching over 16 bases. V dropped 0 bases and J dropped 3; count of bases not matched to a gene: 2. The germline gives CDR1 SGHRS, CDR2 YFSETQ. The CDR3 loop spans 17 amino acids. In DNA, the CDR3 is TGCGCCAGCAGCTTGGCGGGACTAGCGGGGGGGAAAGAGACCCAGTACTTC. Protein product: CASSLAGLAGGKETQYF.